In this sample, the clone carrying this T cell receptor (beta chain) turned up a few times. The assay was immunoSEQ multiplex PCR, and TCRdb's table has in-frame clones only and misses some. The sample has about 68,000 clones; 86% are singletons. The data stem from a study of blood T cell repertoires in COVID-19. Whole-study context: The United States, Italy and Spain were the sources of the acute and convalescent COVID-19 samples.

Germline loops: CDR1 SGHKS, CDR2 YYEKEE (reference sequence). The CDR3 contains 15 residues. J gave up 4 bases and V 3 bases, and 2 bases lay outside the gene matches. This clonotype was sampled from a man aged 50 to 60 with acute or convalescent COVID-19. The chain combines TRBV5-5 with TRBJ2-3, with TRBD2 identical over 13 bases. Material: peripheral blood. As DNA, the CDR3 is TGTGCCAGCAGCTGGACTAGCGGGAGTGCAGATACGCAGTATTTT. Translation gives CASSWTSGSADTQYF.